These 12 T cell receptor beta chains were all obtained from the same sample, sequenced in a study of blood T cell repertoires in COVID-19. The data were produced by immunoSEQ multiplex PCR, yet TCRdb's version contains in-frame clones alone and is incomplete. The profile shows 120,000 to 150,000 clones, roughly 80% of them singletons. Source material: peripheral blood. The source of these receptors is a man aged 45 to 65 with active or convalescent COVID-19.

The CDR3 nucleotides read TGTGCCAGCAGCTTACCCCAGCGGGAGGGCCGGTACGAGCAGTACTTC. Translated: CASSLPQREGRYEQYF. V gene TRBV7-3 combines with J gene TRBJ2-7; TRBD2 agrees at 10 bases. CDR3 length equals 16 residues. Germline V gives CDR1 SGHTA, CDR2 FQGTGA. V trimming: 2 bases; J trimming: 4 bases; junction bases outside the gene matches: 8.

The rearrangement joins TRBV11-3 to TRBJ2-3, with D possibly TRBD2 on 5 matching bases. Trimming stripped 2 bases from V and 6 bases from J, with 15 bases between. CDR3 length: 15 amino acids. Looked up from germline, CDR1 is SGHNT and CDR2 is YENEEA. The CDR3 loop is CASSLRSGLSDTQYF. Here the CDR3 DNA reads TGTGCCAGCAGCTTACGGAGCGGCCTTAGTGATACGCAGTATTTT.

The chain joins TRBV14 to TRBJ2-5, with unresolved D. CDR3 length equals 14 residues. Germline loops: CDR1 SGHDN, CDR2 FVKESK. Trimming removed 4 bases from V and 2 bases from J, with 11 bases in between. In DNA, the CDR3 is TGTGCCAGCAGCCCCCTAGAAAGTCAAGAGACCCAGTACTTC. It encodes CASSPLESQETQYF.

This clone was found once. The chain has TRBV6-4 and TRBJ2-6; TRBD1 aligns across 9 bases. The CDR3 is made up of 17 amino acids. Per the germline V gene, CDR1 is MRHNA and CDR2 is SNTAGT. The trim removed 3 bases at V and 3 bases at J, leaving 6 bases unmatched. CDR3 region: CASSEWGTGSGANVLTF. CDR3 DNA: TGTGCCAGCAGTGAGTGGGGGACAGGGAGTGGGGCCAACGTCCTGACTTTC.

The chain links TRBV11-2 to TRBJ1-5; tentative D call: TRBD1 (5 bases). The CDR3 runs to 16 residues. The V end was cut by 1 base, the J end by 5 bases, with 15 bases between. Germline CDR1 reads SGHAT; CDR2 reads FQNNGV. CDR3 sequence: CASSLGAGGEYQPQHF. CDR3 bases: TGTGCCAGCAGCTTAGGGGCGGGGGGTGAGTATCAGCCCCAGCATTTT.

The rearrangement joins TRBV12-2 to TRBJ2-1; the tabulated D call, TRBD2, remains unverified against the DNA. TRBV12-2 is given as a pseudogene. The CDR3 extends over 20 amino acids. The DNA for the CDR3 is TGTGCAAGTCGACTACAGGGCCGGACTAGCGGGAGGGCCGACTACAATGAGCAGTTCTTC. The encoded protein is CASRLQGRTSGRADYNEQFF.

This chain connects TRBV7-9 to TRBJ1-4; possibly TRBD1 for D (6 bases). The CDR3 totals 15 residues. Germline V gives CDR1 SEHNR, CDR2 FQNEAQ (reference sequence). V lost 5 bases, J lost 2 bases, and 12 bases lay in between. The CDR3 region has the DNA TGTGCCAGCAGCCTAACAGGGACGACTAATGAAAAACTGTTTTTT. It specifies CASSLTGTTNEKLFF.

The chain joins TRBV7-9 to TRBJ2-1; TRBD2 is a possible D gene (6 bases). Germline V gene sequence: CDR1 SEHNR, CDR2 FQNEAQ (reference sequence). Trimming pared 4 bases from V and 2 bases from J, leaving 12 bases between. This CDR3 comprises 15 residues. In DNA, the CDR3 is TGTGCCAGCAGCTCACGGGACTCAACCTACAATGAGCAGTTCTTC. It encodes CASSSRDSTYNEQFF.

The chain is built from TRBV5-1 and TRBJ2-2; 7 nucleotides align to TRBD1. After removal of 3 bases from V and 1 base from J, the junction contained 3 bases not matched to a gene. The germline gives CDR1 SGHRS, CDR2 YFSETQ. The CDR3 spans 15 residues. CDR3 residues: CASSWRQGNTGELFF. As DNA, the CDR3 is TGCGCCAGCAGCTGGAGACAGGGGAACACCGGGGAGCTGTTTTTT.

V gene TRBV24-1 combines with J gene TRBJ1-2, with 7 positions matching TRBD1. Trimming removed 4 bases from V and 4 bases from J; junction bases left unmatched: 5. Germline V gene sequence: CDR1 KGHDR, CDR2 SFDVKD. The CDR3 extends over 14 amino acids. The CDR3 reads CATSDLYRGYGYTF. The CDR3 DNA is TGTGCCACCAGTGACCTCTACAGGGGCTATGGCTACACCTTC.

This chain uses TRBV28 with TRBJ2-7, with TRBD2 identical over 13 bases. V shed 6 bases, J shed 3 bases, and the junction held 11 bases outside the gene matches. CDR1 and CDR2 (germline): MDHEN, SYDVKM. The CDR3 sequence is 17 residues long. The CDR3 here is CASRSLGGLAGLYEQYF. CDR3 nucleotide sequence: TGTGCCAGCAGATCACTCGGGGGACTAGCGGGACTCTACGAGCAGTACTTC.

The sample holds many counts of this clone. The chain has TRBV27 and TRBJ2-5; 10 bases match TRBD1. From germline, CDR1 is MNHEY and CDR2 SMNVEV (reference sequence). CDR3 length: 13 residues. Losses at the gene ends were 6 bases for V and 4 bases for J; bases not matched to a gene: 2. CDR3: CASSWDRGETQYF. The CDR3 nucleotides read TGTGCCAGCAGCTGGGACAGGGGAGAGACCCAGTACTTC.